The 19 T cell receptor beta chains below were found in one sample sequenced in a study of T cells in Graves' hyperthyroidism and ophthalmopathy. TCR beta CDR3 regions were amplified from RNA. The TCR CDR3 first-round RT-PCR relied on the HTBI primer set. TCRdb analysed the multiplex PCR reads with MiXCR anew, one entry per CDR3 protein. Of about 420,000 distinct CDR3 sequences listed, approximately 14% are singletons. The sequencing sample was made of blood. These receptors were taken from a woman under 30 with Graves' hyperthyroidism.

Many counts were recorded for this clonotype. The chain recombines TRBV12-3 or TRBV12-4 with TRBJ2-1; 7 nucleotides agree with TRBD2. The CDR3 extends over 16 amino acids. Losses at the gene ends were 7 bases for V and 7 bases for J; bases not matched to a gene: 16. CDR3 sequence reads: CASMSGEILKPNEQFF. CDR3 DNA: TGTGCCAGCATGAGCGGGGAGATCCTTAAACCTAATGAGCAGTTCTTC.

The J gene is TRBJ2-3, the V gene TRBV5-5; D ambiguous. The CDR3 is 14 amino acids. Trimming took 4 bases from V and 3 from J, leaving 12 bases between them. CDR1 is SGHKS, CDR2 YYEKEE, per germline (reference sequence). CDR3: CASSPPFETDTQYF. CDR3 DNA sequence: TGTGCCAGCAGCCCCCCGTTCGAAACAGATACGCAGTATTTT.

The chain has TRBV10-3 and TRBJ2-1; tentatively, D is TRBD2 (5 bases). Germline values: CDR1 ENHRY, CDR2 SYGVKD. This CDR3 region has 17 residues. V gave up 3 bases and J gave up 1 base, with 16 bases separating them. The chain's CDR3 is CAISDPRRTGSYNEQFF. The CDR3 nucleotides read TGTGCCATCAGTGACCCTCGAAGGACTGGATCCTACAATGAGCAGTTCTTC.

In its sample, this clonotype was seen many times. V gene TRBV2 combines with J gene TRBJ1-5; D gene unclear. Germline CDR1 reads SNHLY; CDR2 reads FYNNEI. CDR3 length: 14 amino acids. V lost 3 bases, J lost 0 bases, and 6 bases lay in between. The CDR3 is CASSEWHSNQPQHF. CDR3 in DNA: TGTGCCAGCAGTGAGTGGCATAGCAATCAGCCCCAGCATTTT.

A few counts support this clonotype. Here the CDR3 DNA reads TGCAGTGCTAGAGTGAACAGCCTTCTCTATAATTCACCCCTCCACTTT. Translation: CSARVNSLLYNSPLHF. This chain uses TRBV20-1 with TRBJ1-6, with D unclear. Germline CDR1 and CDR2: DFQATT and SNEGSKA (reference sequence). This CDR3 spans 16 amino acids. V shed 1 base and J shed 3 bases, with 13 bases lying between them.

The chain combines TRBV20-1 with TRBJ2-3; the match to TRBD2 covers 10 bases. CDR1 is DFQATT and CDR2 is SNEGSKA in the germline V gene (reference sequence). V trimming: 4 bases; J trimming: 4 bases; junction bases outside the gene matches: 2. This CDR3 region has 13 residues. The CDR3 loop reads CSAIAGGADTQYF. The DNA for the CDR3 is TGCAGTGCTATAGCGGGGGGCGCAGATACGCAGTATTTT.

This clonotype was detected ten times or more. The V gene is TRBV6-1, the J gene TRBJ2-5, with a weak D call TRBD2 (6 bases). Germline lookup yields CDR1 MNHNS and CDR2 SASEGT. CDR3 size: 12 residues. The V end was cut by 6 bases, the J end by 5 bases, with 10 bases between. The CDR3 is CASRQAGETQYF. CDR3 nucleotides: TGTGCCAGCAGGCAGGCGGGGGAGACCCAGTACTTC.

The sample holds many counts of this clonotype. V is TRBV5-1 and J is TRBJ2-2; TRBD1 agrees at 7 bases. This CDR3 spans 16 amino acids. Germline V gene data show CDR1 as SGHRS and CDR2 as YFSETQ. Germline trimming cut 3 bases from V and 1 base from J; bases unmatched to any gene: 6. The CDR3 loop reads CASSSPGQRNTGELFF. The CDR3 DNA reads as TGCGCCAGCAGCTCTCCGGGACAGAGGAACACCGGGGAGCTGTTTTTT. The full variable domain, its missing parts supplied by reference TRBV5-1 and TRBJ2-2, is KAGVTQTPRYLIKTRGQQVTLSCSPISGHRSVSWYQQTPGQGLQFLFEYFSETQRNKGNFPGRFSGRQFSNSRSEMNVSTLELGDSALYLCASSSPGQRNTGELFFGEGSRLTVL.

This clonotype was seen a handful of times. This sequence joins TRBV2 and TRBJ2-6, with a tentative D call TRBD2 (5 bases). Trimming left V 5 bases short and J 4 bases short, with 12 bases between. The CDR3 extends over 15 amino acids. The germline V gene has CDR1 SNHLY and CDR2 FYNNEI. CDR3 DNA: TGTGCCAGCAGTTCTCGGGGAACCGGGGCCAACGTCCTGACTTTC. Translated: CASSSRGTGANVLTF.

This clonotype was seen a handful of times. CDR3 DNA sequence: TGCAGTGCGGCGACAGGAGGTGATAATTCACCCCTCCACTTT. Protein sequence: CSAATGGDNSPLHF. This chain joins TRBV20-1 and TRBJ1-6, with D maybe TRBD1 (6 bases). V was pared by 6 bases and J by 5 bases, with 14 bases between. The germline V gene has CDR1 DFQATT and CDR2 SNEGSKA (reference sequence). There are 14 residues in the CDR3.

The J gene is TRBJ2-1, the V gene TRBV27, with 15 bases aligning to TRBD2. The CDR3 contains 14 residues. Germline-derived CDR1 and CDR2 are MNHEY and SMNVEV (reference sequence). The V and J ends lost 6 bases and 9 bases, in that order; junction bases with no gene match: 3. The CDR3 DNA follows: TGTGCCAGCAGACCGGGACTAGCGGGAGGTGAGCAGTTCTTC. Translation: CASRPGLAGGEQFF.

This clonotype was counted many times. In DNA form, the CDR3 reads TGCAGTGCGCGTAGTAATAACTATGGCTACACCTTC. Translating gives CSARSNNYGYTF. The genes are TRBV20-1 and TRBJ1-2, with D hard to call. Germline-derived CDR1 and CDR2 are DFQATT and SNEGSKA (reference sequence). CDR3 length equals 12 residues. With 6 bases removed from V and 1 base from J, the gap between germline ends came to 9 bases.

This clonotype appeared a few times. The chain is built from TRBV7-9 and TRBJ1-4, with 8 bases lining up with TRBD1. Looked up from germline, CDR1 is SEHNR and CDR2 is FQNEAQ (reference sequence). V trimming: 0 bases; J trimming: 0 bases; junction bases outside the gene matches: 3. The CDR3 has 17 residues. The CDR3 DNA reads as TGTGCCAGCAGCTTAGCGATGACAGGGGCAACTAATGAAAAACTGTTTTTT. Its translation: CASSLAMTGATNEKLFF.

This clonotype was observed many times. This chain uses TRBV20-1 with TRBJ2-1; unclear D gene. Per the germline V gene, CDR1 is DFQATT and CDR2 is SNEGSKA (reference sequence). V was pared by 0 bases and J by 3 bases, with 6 bases between. CDR3 length: 13 residues. The CDR3 DNA follows: TGCAGTGCTAGAGAGTATTACTACAATGAGCAGTTCTTC. This sequence encodes CSAREYYYNEQFF.

This clonotype was seen at least ten times. The chain joins TRBV13 to TRBJ1-2; 8 bases align to TRBD1. Trimming cost V 5 bases and J 4 bases; bases outside gene matches: 12. The CDR3 is 16 residues long. Germline CDR1 and CDR2: PRHDT and FYEKMQ (reference sequence). CDR3 sequence: CASSTRPRQGIYGYTF. The CDR3 DNA reads TGTGCCAGCAGCACGCGCCCCCGACAGGGGATCTATGGCTACACCTTC.

The chain combines TRBV19 with TRBJ1-5; 7 bases are shared with TRBD1. CDR1 is LNHDA and CDR2 is SQIVND in the germline V gene (reference sequence). The CDR3 totals 15 residues. V lost 3 bases and J lost 6; bases outside the gene matches: 8. CDR3 sequence (DNA): TGTGCCAGTAGTATCTTCCGGACAGGAGGTCAGCCCCAGCATTTT. Its translation: CASSIFRTGGQPQHF.

This clonotype was counted at least ten times. This chain connects TRBV7-8 to TRBJ1-4; a possible D gene is TRBD1 (6 bases). Trimming left V 2 bases short and J 6 bases short, with 13 bases between. The CDR3 consists of 15 residues. Germline lookup yields CDR1 SGHVS and CDR2 FQNEAQ. The CDR3 loop reads CASSLLGGRYEKLFF. In nucleotides, the CDR3 is TGTGCCAGCAGCTTATTGGGGGGGCGCTATGAAAAACTGTTTTTT.

This clonotype was observed many times. V is TRBV12-3 or TRBV12-4 and J is TRBJ1-1; TRBD1 matches at 9 bases. Unmatched junction bases numbered 10, after V lost 6 bases and J lost 5 bases. The CDR3 runs 15 residues. The CDR3 reads CASRLTGGMGTEAFF. As DNA, the CDR3 is TGTGCCAGCAGGCTGACAGGGGGAATGGGGACTGAAGCTTTCTTT.

The rearrangement links TRBV19 to TRBJ1-2; D not resolved. This CDR3 comprises 11 residues. Trimming pared 4 bases from V and 4 bases from J, leaving 4 bases between. Per the germline V gene, CDR1 is LNHDA and CDR2 is SQIVND (reference sequence). CDR3 region: CASSTTYGYTF. Here the CDR3 DNA reads TGTGCCAGTAGTACCACCTATGGCTACACCTTC.